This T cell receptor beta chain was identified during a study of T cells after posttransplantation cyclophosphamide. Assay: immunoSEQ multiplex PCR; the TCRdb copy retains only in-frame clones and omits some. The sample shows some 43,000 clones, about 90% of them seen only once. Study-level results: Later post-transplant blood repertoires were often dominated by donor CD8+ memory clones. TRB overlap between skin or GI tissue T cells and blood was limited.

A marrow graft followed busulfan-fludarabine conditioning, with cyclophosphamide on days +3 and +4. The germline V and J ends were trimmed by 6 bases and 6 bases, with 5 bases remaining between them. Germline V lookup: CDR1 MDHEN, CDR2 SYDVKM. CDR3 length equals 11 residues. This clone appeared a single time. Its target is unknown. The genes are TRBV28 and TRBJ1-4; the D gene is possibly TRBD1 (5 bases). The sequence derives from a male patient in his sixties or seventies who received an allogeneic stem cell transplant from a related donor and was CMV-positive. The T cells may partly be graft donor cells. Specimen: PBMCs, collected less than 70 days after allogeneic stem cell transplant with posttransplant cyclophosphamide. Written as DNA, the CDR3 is TGTGCCAGCAGGGGGCATGAAAAACTGTTTTTT. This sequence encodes CASRGHEKLFF.